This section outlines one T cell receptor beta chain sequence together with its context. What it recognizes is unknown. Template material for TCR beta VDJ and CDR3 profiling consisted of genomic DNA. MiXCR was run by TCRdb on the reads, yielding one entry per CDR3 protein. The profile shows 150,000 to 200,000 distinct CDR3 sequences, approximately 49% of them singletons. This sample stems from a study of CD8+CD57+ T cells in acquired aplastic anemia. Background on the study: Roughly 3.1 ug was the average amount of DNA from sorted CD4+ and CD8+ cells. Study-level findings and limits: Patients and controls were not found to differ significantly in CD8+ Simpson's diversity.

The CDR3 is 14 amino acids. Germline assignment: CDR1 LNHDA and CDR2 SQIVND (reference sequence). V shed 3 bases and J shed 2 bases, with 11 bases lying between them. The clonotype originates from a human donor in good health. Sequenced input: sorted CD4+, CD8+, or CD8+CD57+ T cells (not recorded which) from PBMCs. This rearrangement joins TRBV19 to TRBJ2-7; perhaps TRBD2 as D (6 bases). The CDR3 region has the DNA TGTGCCAGTAGTATTACGACGGGGGCCTACGAGCAGTACTTC. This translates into CASSITTGAYEQYF. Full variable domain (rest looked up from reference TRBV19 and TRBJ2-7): DGGITQSPKYLFRKEGQNVTLSCEQNLNHDAMYWYRQDPGQGLRLIYYSQIVNDFQKGDIAEGYSVSREKKESFPLTVTSAQKNPTAFYLCASSITTGAYEQYFGPGTRLTVT.